Listed below are T cell receptor beta chains from one sample, sequenced in a study of response to subunit inactivated influenza vaccine. Each CDR3 protein gets one entry after TCRdb re-called the RT-PCR reads with MiXCR. The sample includes some 500,000 distinct CDR3 sequences, about 15% of them seen just once. Here the sequenced sample was CD4+ T cells sorted from PBMCs, taken 23 to 25 months after vaccination. These receptors originate from a man in his fifties or sixties who received an inactivated influenza vaccine. Both conserved end residues are trimmed from each CDR3. Each record gives: J gene, V gene, clone size, CDR3 protein. The size entry is marked missing in some rows and otherwise reads once, few, many or a size class.

J: TRBJ1-6
V: TRBV20-1
size: many
CDR3: SARDPSSYNSPLH

J: TRBJ1-2
V: TRBV5-6
size: NA
CDR3: ASRSVDGTNYGYT

J: TRBJ2-3
V: TRBV29-1
size: many
CDR3: SVEGYLATDTQY

J: TRBJ2-1
V: TRBV12-3/TRBV12-4
size: NA
CDR3: ASTQTRTYNEQF

J: TRBJ2-1
V: TRBV11-2
size: few
CDR3: ASSHSGRAVNEQF

J: TRBJ2-2
V: TRBV7-2
size: NA
CDR3: ASRPDVTGELF

J: TRBJ2-3
V: TRBV11-2
size: few
CDR3: ASSLDLSGSITDTQY

J: TRBJ2-5
V: TRBV20-1
size: NA
CDR3: SASRTPAGETQY

J: TRBJ2-7
V: TRBV7-9
size: NA
CDR3: ASSLVWTGPPYEQY

J: TRBJ1-3
V: TRBV3-1
size: few
CDR3: ASSQGWRGPNTIY

J: TRBJ2-7
V: TRBV18
size: few
CDR3: ASSPPLVPGEQY

J: TRBJ2-3
V: TRBV6-1
size: NA
CDR3: ASNLGQGSTDTQY

J: TRBJ2-2
V: TRBV9
size: NA
CDR3: ASSVGGGVFGGELF

J: TRBJ1-6
V: TRBV2
size: NA
CDR3: ATTGWGSSYNSPLH

J: TRBJ2-5
V: TRBV12-3/TRBV12-4
size: NA
CDR3: ASSLAAGETQY

J: TRBJ2-5
V: TRBV14
size: few
CDR3: ASSRFQGQETQY

J: TRBJ2-3
V: TRBV20-1
size: few
CDR3: SAPDPYSEGTQY

J: TRBJ2-2
V: TRBV2
size: few
CDR3: ASSESGTPGELF

J: TRBJ2-1
V: TRBV7-9
size: NA
CDR3: ASSYTADEQF

J: TRBJ1-6
V: TRBV10-3
size: few
CDR3: AISAKQGNNSPLH

J: TRBJ2-6
V: TRBV20-1
size: NA
CDR3: SAWTPAGANVLT

J: TRBJ2-7
V: TRBV12-3/TRBV12-4
size: NA
CDR3: ASSSRASGGREQY

J: TRBJ2-5
V: TRBV5-1
size: NA
CDR3: ASSFGQLQETQY

J: TRBJ2-7
V: TRBV27
size: once
CDR3: ASKGDRRSYEQY

J: TRBJ2-7
V: TRBV4-2
size: NA
CDR3: ASSQAPGDVYEQY

J: TRBJ2-7
V: TRBV10-3
size: few
CDR3: AISENTGTGSYEQY

J: TRBJ1-5
V: TRBV2
size: few
CDR3: ASRRDTHSNQPQH

J: TRBJ2-2
V: TRBV4-1
size: NA
CDR3: ASSPRPGQGTGELF

J: TRBJ2-2
V: TRBV2
size: NA
CDR3: ASTNPGPDPGELF

J: TRBJ2-2
V: TRBV7-2
size: few
CDR3: ASSLGSRNTGELF

J: TRBJ2-5
V: TRBV11-2
size: NA
CDR3: ASSLDWGLKETQY